This T cell receptor (beta chain) derives from a study of T-cell reconstitution after alpha-beta-depleted transplantation in children. Unique molecular identifiers featured in how the TCRbeta library was prepared. TCRdb ran MiXCR on the PCR reads and lists one entry per CDR3 protein. The sample contains under 300,000 distinct CDR3 sequences, roughly 10% of which appear only once. There are many counts of this clonotype. The CDR3 extends over 14 amino acids. V lost 4 bases to trimming and J lost 9 bases, with 15 bases between them. Per the germline V gene, CDR1 is SEHNR and CDR2 is FQNEAQ (reference sequence).

Here the sequenced sample was peripheral blood, taken 180 days after TCRalphabeta/CD19-depleted stem cell transplant. The sequence was obtained from a male patient aged 2-9 years who had a stem cell transplant for chronic granulomatous disease, so the T cells may come from the graft donor. V is TRBV7-9 and J is TRBJ2-2; weak D call: TRBD2 (5 bases). The chain's CDR3 is CASSSAVGARELFF. The DNA of the CDR3 is TGTGCCAGCAGCTCAGCGGTCGGAGCGCGGGAGCTGTTTTTT.